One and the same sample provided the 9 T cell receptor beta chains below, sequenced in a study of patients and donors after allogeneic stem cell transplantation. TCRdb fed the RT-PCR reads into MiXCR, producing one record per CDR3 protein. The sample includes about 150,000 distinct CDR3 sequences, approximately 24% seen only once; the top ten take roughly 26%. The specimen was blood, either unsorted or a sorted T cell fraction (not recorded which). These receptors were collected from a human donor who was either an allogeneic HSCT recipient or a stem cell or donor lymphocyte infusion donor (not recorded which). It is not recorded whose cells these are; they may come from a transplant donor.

CDR3 residues: CASSLIWREGPYNEQFF. The CDR3 DNA reads as TGTGCCAGCAGTTTAATTTGGCGGGAGGGACCCTACAATGAGCAGTTCTTC. This chain links TRBV12-3 or TRBV12-4 with TRBJ2-1; TRBD2 agrees at 9 bases. The ends lost 2 bases at V and 2 bases at J; junction bases unmatched: 7. This CDR3 spans 17 amino acids.

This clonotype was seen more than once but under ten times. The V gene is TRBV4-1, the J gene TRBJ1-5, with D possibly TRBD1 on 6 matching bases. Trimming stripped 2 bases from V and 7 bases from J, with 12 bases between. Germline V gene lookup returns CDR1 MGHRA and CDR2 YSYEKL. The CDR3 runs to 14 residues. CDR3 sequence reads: CASSQSPTGQPQHF. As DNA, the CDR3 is TGCGCCAGCAGCCAATCACCTACAGGGCAGCCCCAGCATTTT.

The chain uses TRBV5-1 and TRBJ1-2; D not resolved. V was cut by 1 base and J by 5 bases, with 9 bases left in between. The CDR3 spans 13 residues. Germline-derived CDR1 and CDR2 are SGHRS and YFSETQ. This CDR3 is CASSLTIPYGYTF. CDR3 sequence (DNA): TGCGCCAGCAGCTTGACTATCCCATATGGCTACACCTTC.

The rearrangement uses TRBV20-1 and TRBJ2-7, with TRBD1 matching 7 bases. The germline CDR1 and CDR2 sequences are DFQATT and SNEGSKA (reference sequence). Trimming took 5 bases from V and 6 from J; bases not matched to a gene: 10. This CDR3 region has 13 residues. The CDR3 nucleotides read TGCAGTGCTCGCCGGGACAGCCCAGGCGAGCAGTACTTC. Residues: CSARRDSPGEQYF.

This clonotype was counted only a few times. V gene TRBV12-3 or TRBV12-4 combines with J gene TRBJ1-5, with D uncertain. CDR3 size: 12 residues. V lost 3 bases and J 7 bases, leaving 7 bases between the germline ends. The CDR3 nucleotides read TGTGCCAGCAGTTTTTATGGGCAGCCCCAGCATTTT. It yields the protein CASSFYGQPQHF.

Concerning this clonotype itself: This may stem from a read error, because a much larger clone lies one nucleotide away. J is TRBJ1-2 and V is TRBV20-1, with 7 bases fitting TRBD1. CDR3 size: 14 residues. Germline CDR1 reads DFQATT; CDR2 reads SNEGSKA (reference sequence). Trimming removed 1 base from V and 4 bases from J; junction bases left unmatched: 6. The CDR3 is CSARALGQSYGYTF. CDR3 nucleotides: TGCAGTGCTAGAGCACTGGGACAGTCCTATGGCTACACCTTC.

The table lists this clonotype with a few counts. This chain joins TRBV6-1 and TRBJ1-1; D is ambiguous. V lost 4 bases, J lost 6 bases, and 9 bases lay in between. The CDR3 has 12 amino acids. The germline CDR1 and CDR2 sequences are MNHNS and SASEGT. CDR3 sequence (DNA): TGTGCCAGCAGTGGCCGTCGAGCTGAAGCTTTCTTT. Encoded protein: CASSGRRAEAFF.

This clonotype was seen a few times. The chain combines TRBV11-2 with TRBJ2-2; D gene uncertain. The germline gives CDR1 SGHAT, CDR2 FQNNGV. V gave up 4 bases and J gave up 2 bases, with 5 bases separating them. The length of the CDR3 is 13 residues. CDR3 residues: CASSSLNTGELFF. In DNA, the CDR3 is TGTGCCAGCAGCTCTTTAAACACCGGGGAGCTGTTTTTT.

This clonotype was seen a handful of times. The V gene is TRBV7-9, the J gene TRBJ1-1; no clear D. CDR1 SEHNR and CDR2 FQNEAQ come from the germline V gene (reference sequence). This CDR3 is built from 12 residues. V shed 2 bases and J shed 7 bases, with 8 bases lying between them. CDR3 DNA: TGTGCCAGCAGCTTACGGGGATTTGAAGCTTTCTTT. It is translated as CASSLRGFEAFF.